A single sample gave rise to the 20 T cell receptor beta chains below, sequenced in a study of siplizumab effects on memory and regulatory T cells. Repertoires were generated with immunoSEQ multiplex PCR, while TCRdb's copy carries only in-frame clones and drops some. The sample consists of 55,000 to 70,000 clones, more than 80% of them appearing once. The sample taken for sequencing was CD8+ T cells sorted from blood. These receptor sequences come from a human donor in good health.

The chain is built from TRBV10-3 and TRBJ2-1; 8 nucleotides align to TRBD2. Germline CDR1 reads ENHRY; CDR2 reads SYGVKD. The CDR3 spans 14 residues. The ends lost 4 bases at V and 6 bases at J; junction bases unmatched: 5. The CDR3 protein is CAISAGTSGNEQFF. The CDR3, as DNA: TGTGCCATCAGTGCCGGGACTAGTGGCAATGAGCAGTTCTTC.

A single count supports this clone. This chain connects TRBV9 to TRBJ2-7; 8 bases are a match to TRBD2. Germline V gene lookup returns CDR1 SGDLS and CDR2 YYNGEE. The CDR3 contains 13 residues. V lost 2 bases, J lost 9 bases, and 7 bases stayed unmatched. CDR3 bases: TGTGCCAGCAGCGTTCTTGCGGGAGGTGTGCAGTACTTC. It translates to CASSVLAGGVQYF.

The chain is built from TRBV7-3 and TRBJ2-1; 11 bases align to TRBD1. J gave up 4 bases and V 1 base, and 3 bases lay outside the gene matches. The CDR3 contains 16 residues. Germline V gene data show CDR1 as SGHTA and CDR2 as FQGTGA. This CDR3 is CASSLIGQGAYNEQFF. Written as DNA, the CDR3 is TGTGCCAGCAGCTTAATAGGACAGGGGGCTTACAATGAGCAGTTCTTC.

This chain joins TRBV27 and TRBJ2-2; no clear D gene. CDR3 size: 13 residues. The V gene's germline CDR1 is MNHEY and CDR2 SMNVEV (reference sequence). Trimming removed 4 bases at V and 0 bases at J, with 3 bases between. The DNA of the CDR3 is TGTGCCAGCAGTTCCGCGAACACCGGGGAGCTGTTTTTT. This codes for CASSSANTGELFF.

The V gene is TRBV5-4, the J gene TRBJ1-2, with D tentatively TRBD1 (5 bases). The CDR3 runs to 16 residues. Trimming removed 4 bases from V and 0 bases from J, with 16 bases in between. The germline V gene has CDR1 SGHNT and CDR2 YYREEE (reference sequence). The CDR3 here is CASSPDVGTTNYGYTF. The CDR3 bases are TGTGCCAGCAGCCCCGACGTGGGGACGACTAACTATGGCTACACCTTC.

In regard to this clone: Because the CDR3 is missing its conserved closing phenylalanine or tryptophan, this is likely a read error. It is unclear where the CDR3 begins or ends on the DNA, so no DNA is shown, and the CDR3 is as TCRdb lists it. The chain carries TRBV2 and TRBJ1-1. Germline V lookup: CDR1 SNHLY, CDR2 FYNNEI. The CDR3 is 8 amino acids long, termini counted. The CDR3 reads CASTAGPG.

V is TRBV15 and J is TRBJ2-1, with D hard to call. The CDR3 runs 13 residues. Per germline, CDR1 LNHNV and CDR2 YYDKDF (reference sequence). Deletions cut 5 bases from V and 6 bases from J, with 11 bases between. CDR3 in amino acids: CATSETRLNEQFF. The CDR3 coding sequence is TGTGCCACCAGCGAGACTCGCCTCAATGAGCAGTTCTTC.

This chain links TRBV7-9 with TRBJ2-1; no firm D call. V lost 5 bases and J lost 8, with 10 bases in between. Germline-derived CDR1 and CDR2 are SEHNR and FQNEAQ (reference sequence). The CDR3 totals 12 residues. CDR3 amino acids: CASSPSAYEQFF. The CDR3 nucleotides are TGTGCCAGCAGCCCAAGCGCGTATGAGCAGTTCTTC. Full variable domain (missing parts from reference TRBV7-9 and TRBJ2-1): DTGVSQNPRHKITKRGQNVTFRCDPISEHNRLYWYRQTLGQGPEFLTYFQNEAQLEKSRLLSDRFSAERPKGSFSTLEIQRTEQGDSAMYLCASSPSAYEQFFGPGTRLTVL.

V gene TRBV7-9 combines with J gene TRBJ1-1; maybe TRBD1 (5 bases). Per germline, CDR1 SEHNR and CDR2 FQNEAQ (reference sequence). The CDR3 sequence is 15 residues long. V shed 0 bases and J shed 3 bases, with 11 bases lying between them. For the CDR3, the DNA is TGTGCCAGCAGCTTAGCCGGGGGGAGGGACACTGAAGCTTTCTTT. Translation: CASSLAGGRDTEAFF.

V is TRBV6-6 and J is TRBJ2-5; the D gene could be TRBD1 or TRBD2 (5 bases each). This CDR3 has 14 amino acids. Trimming took 2 bases from V and 5 from J, leaving 12 bases between them. Germline assignment: CDR1 MNHNY and CDR2 SVGAGI (reference sequence). Written as DNA, the CDR3 is TGTGCCAGCAGTTACGGGACCAGTGGGGAGACCCAGTACTTC. It translates to CASSYGTSGETQYF.

CDR3 nucleotides: TGCAGCGTGGAAAAAGTGGGACAGGGGGACTCTCACACTGAAGCTTTCTTT. Protein: CSVEKVGQGDSHTEAFF. The chain joins TRBV29-1 to TRBJ1-1, with 11 bases matching TRBD1. The CDR3 has 17 residues. Germline V CDR1 and CDR2: SQVTM, ANQGSEA. V was clipped by 6 bases and J by 3 bases; unmatched bases: 15.

V gene TRBV28 combines with J gene TRBJ2-2, with 9 bases identical to TRBD2. The germline gives CDR1 MDHEN, CDR2 SYDVKM. J gave up 6 bases and V 6 bases, and 11 bases lay outside the gene matches. The CDR3 length is 16 residues. Here the CDR3 reads CASSLSGSVSSGELFF. DNA of the CDR3: TGTGCCAGCAGCCTTAGCGGGAGCGTATCATCCGGGGAGCTGTTTTTT.

V and J are TRBV25-1 and TRBJ2-3, with 7 bases lining up with TRBD1. The junction had 4 bases not matched to a gene; V was cut back by 6 bases and J by 1 base. The germline V gene has CDR1 MGHDK and CDR2 SYGVNS. The CDR3 has 14 residues. This CDR3 reads CASRRGPGTDTQYF. CDR3 DNA sequence: TGTGCCAGCAGGAGGGGGCCGGGCACAGATACGCAGTATTTT.

The chain joins TRBV6-1 to TRBJ1-3; D unresolved. The V end lost 2 bases, the J end lost 4 bases, and 9 bases lay between the germline ends. The CDR3 spans 14 residues. From germline, CDR1 is MNHNS and CDR2 SASEGT. In DNA form, the CDR3 reads TGTGCCAGCAGTGAATTTACGGGGGGAAACACCATATATTTT. Protein product: CASSEFTGGNTIYF.

This clone turned up a few times. The chain couples TRBV13 to TRBJ1-1, with D tentatively TRBD1 (5 bases). The germline V gene has CDR1 PRHDT and CDR2 FYEKMQ (reference sequence). V gave up 5 bases and J gave up 10 bases, with 23 bases separating them. This CDR3 comprises 15 residues. The CDR3 nucleotides read TGTGCCAGCAGCCCGAGGCCGGGACCTTCGCTCGTAGCTTTCTTT. This gives the protein CASSPRPGPSLVAFF.

The table lists this clone with a few counts. The rearrangement joins TRBV4-2 to TRBJ2-1; D is unclear. The CDR3 sequence is 13 residues long. The germline V gene has CDR1 LGHNA and CDR2 YNFKEQ. V was clipped by 4 bases and J by 7 bases, with 11 bases between them. The CDR3 nucleotides are TGTGCCAGCAGCCCAAGTGAGACTAATGAGCAGTTCTTC. It translates to CASSPSETNEQFF.

This clone has only one observation. The chain couples TRBV10-3 to TRBJ1-1; unclear D gene. The CDR3 is 14 residues long. Germline V gives CDR1 ENHRY, CDR2 SYGVKD. The germline V and J ends were trimmed by 0 bases and 5 bases, with 10 bases remaining between them. The CDR3 DNA follows: TGTGCCATCAGTGAGTCCGGGGAGGAGACTGAAGCTTTCTTT. This encodes CAISESGEETEAFF.

This chain joins TRBV19 and TRBJ2-7, with 9 nucleotides matching TRBD2. V lost 3 bases, J lost 5 bases, and 5 bases stayed unmatched. CDR3 size: 14 residues. Germline loops: CDR1 LNHDA, CDR2 SQIVND (reference sequence). The CDR3 protein is CASSIGTSFNEQYF. For the CDR3, the DNA is TGTGCCAGTAGTATTGGGACTAGCTTCAACGAGCAGTACTTC.

The chain links TRBV13 to TRBJ2-3; D gene unclear. This CDR3 region has 11 residues. Trimming removed 4 bases at V and 2 bases at J, with 1 base between. The germline V gene encodes CDR1 PRHDT and CDR2 FYEKMQ (reference sequence). CDR3 region: CASSYTDTQYF. The DNA for the CDR3 is TGTGCCAGCAGCTACACAGATACGCAGTATTTT. The full variable domain, its missing parts supplied by reference TRBV13 and TRBJ2-3, is AAGVIQSPRHLIKEKRETATLKCYPIPRHDTVYWYQQGPGQDPQFLISFYEKMQSDKGSIPDRFSAQQFSDYHSELNMSSLELGDSALYFCASSYTDTQYFGPGTRLTVL.

This clone was observed once. The chain combines TRBV7-2 with TRBJ2-7; D may be TRBD1 (5 bases). CDR3 length: 16 amino acids. From germline, CDR1 is SGHTA and CDR2 FQGNSA. V lost 2 bases and J lost 3, with 17 bases in between. The CDR3 coding sequence is TGTGCCAGCAGCTTAAAATCCCTAGTAGGGGACTACGAGCAGTACTTC. Its translation: CASSLKSLVGDYEQYF.